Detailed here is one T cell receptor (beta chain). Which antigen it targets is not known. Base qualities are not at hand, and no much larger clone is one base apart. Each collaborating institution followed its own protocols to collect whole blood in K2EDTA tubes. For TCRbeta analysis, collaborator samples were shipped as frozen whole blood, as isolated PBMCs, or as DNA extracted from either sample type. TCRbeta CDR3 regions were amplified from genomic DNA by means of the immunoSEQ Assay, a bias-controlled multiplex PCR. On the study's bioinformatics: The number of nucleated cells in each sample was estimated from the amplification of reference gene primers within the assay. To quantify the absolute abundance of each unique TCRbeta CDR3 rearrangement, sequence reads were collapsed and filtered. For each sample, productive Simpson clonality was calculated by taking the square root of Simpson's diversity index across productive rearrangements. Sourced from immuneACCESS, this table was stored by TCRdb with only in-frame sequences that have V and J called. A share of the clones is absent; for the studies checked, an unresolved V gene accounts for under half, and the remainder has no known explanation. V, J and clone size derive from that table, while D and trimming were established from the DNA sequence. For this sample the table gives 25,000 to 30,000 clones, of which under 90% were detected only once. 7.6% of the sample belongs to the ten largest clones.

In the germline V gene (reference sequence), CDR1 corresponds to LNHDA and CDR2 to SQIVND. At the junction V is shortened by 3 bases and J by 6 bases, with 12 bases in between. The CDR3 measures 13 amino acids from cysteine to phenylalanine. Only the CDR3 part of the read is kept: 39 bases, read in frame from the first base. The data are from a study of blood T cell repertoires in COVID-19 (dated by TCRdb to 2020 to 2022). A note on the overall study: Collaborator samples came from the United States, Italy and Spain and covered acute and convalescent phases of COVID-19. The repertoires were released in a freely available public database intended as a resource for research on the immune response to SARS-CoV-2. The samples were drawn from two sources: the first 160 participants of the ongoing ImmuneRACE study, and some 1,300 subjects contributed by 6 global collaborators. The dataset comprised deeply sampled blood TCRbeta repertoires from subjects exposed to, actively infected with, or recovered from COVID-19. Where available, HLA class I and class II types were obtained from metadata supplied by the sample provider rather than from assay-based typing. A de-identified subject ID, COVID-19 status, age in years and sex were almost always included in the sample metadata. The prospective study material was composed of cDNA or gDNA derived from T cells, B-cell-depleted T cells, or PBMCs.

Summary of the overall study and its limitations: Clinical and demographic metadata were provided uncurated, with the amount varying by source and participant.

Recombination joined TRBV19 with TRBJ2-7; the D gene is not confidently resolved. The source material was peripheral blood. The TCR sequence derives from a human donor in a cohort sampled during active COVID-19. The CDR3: CASSIRPTGEQYF. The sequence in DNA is TGTGCCAGTAGTATCCGGCCGACGGGCGAGCAGTACTTC.